This T cell receptor (beta chain) was obtained from a study of shared clonotypes between healthy human individuals. Sequenced by immunoSEQ multiplex PCR; TCRdb stores in-frame clones only, minus some. Among millions of clones, 85% to 95% were seen once, and the ten largest hold 0.13%. V lost 7 bases, J lost 0 bases, and 25 bases lay in between. Germline V gives CDR1 SGHAT, CDR2 FQNNGV. CDR3 length: 19 amino acids. The receptor was isolated from a man aged 18-30 years in good health. The sample was naive CD4+ T cells sorted from blood. Subset denoted: CD45RA+ positively selected. The chain is built from TRBV11-2 and TRBJ2-1; maybe TRBD2 (5 bases). CDR3 nucleotides: TGTGCCAGCACCGGGCTGTCGGGATCGTGGACTGCCTCCTACAATGAGCAGTTCTTC. This translates into CASTGLSGSWTASYNEQFF. The variable domain in full, with the rest retrieved from reference TRBV11-2 and TRBJ2-1, is EAGVAQSPRYKIIEKRQSVAFWCNPISGHATLYWYQQILGQGPKLLIQFQNNGVVDDSQLPKDRFSAERLKGVDSTLKIQPAKLEDSAVYLCASTGLSGSWTASYNEQFFGPGTRLTVL.